This TCR beta chain is from a study of identical twins. This clonotype was seen a few times. The antigen is undetermined. The study, taken as a whole, reports: Modeled out-of-frame TCR alpha sharing in monozygotic twins fell below observed levels. Excess low generation probability was seen in twin-shared out-of-frame alpha sequences.

The cDNA had a unique molecular identifier and a template-switch universal primer site. One entry per CDR3 protein, called by TCRdb with MiXCR from the 5' RACE reads. The sample yields 400,000 to 500,000 distinct CDR3 sequences, roughly an eighth seen once. The CDR3 has 15 amino acids. CDR1 is DFQATT, CDR2 SNEGSKA, per germline (reference sequence). V trimming: 0 bases; J trimming: 0 bases; junction bases outside the gene matches: 3. Healthy Caucasians were all of the donors. This sample was shared with a second study, whose subject was yellow fever vaccine responses in identical twins.

The chain recombines TRBV20-1 with TRBJ2-7, with TRBD2 matching 9 bases. The TCR originated in a woman between 18 and 30 years old in good health. Material for sequencing was CD4+ T cells sorted from blood. In DNA form, the CDR3 reads TGCAGTGCTAGAGATAGACTAGCGGTCTCCTACGAGCAGTACTTC. The encoded protein is CSARDRLAVSYEQYF.